The clone carrying this T cell receptor beta chain was counted ten times or more. Antigen specificity is unknown. This sample was included in a study of regulatory T cells in long-lasting Graves disease. iRepertoire HTBI primers and Arm-PCR of CDR3 regions built TCR beta libraries. TCRdb independently ran MiXCR on the multiplex PCR reads; one entry per CDR3 protein. The sample lists 400,000 to 600,000 distinct CDR3 sequences; approximately 21% were seen once. The CDR3 runs 14 residues. Per the germline V gene, CDR1 is SNHLY and CDR2 is FYNNEI. The V end lost 1 base, the J end lost 2 bases, and 6 bases lay between the germline ends. Stated time point: persistent/refractory GD, antithyroid drugs over 5 years with positive TRAb. The TCR library was made from RNA extracted from PBMCs. In each case, Graves' disease was diagnosed per American Thyroid Association guidelines. Study-level points and caveats: The small sample size may have reduced accuracy. Repertoires from persistent disease leaned toward TRBV28, TRBJ1-2 and TRBJ2-5.

The chain combines TRBV2 with TRBJ1-3; weak D call: TRBD1 (5 bases). This clonotype originated in a female donor with Graves disease. The sample here was peripheral blood mononuclear cells (PBMCs), taken when the disease was refractory, from a patient treated with antithyroid drugs. As DNA, the CDR3 is TGTGCCAGCAGTGAAGAGGGGCCTGGAAACACCATATATTTT. This translates into CASSEEGPGNTIYF.